This paragraph reports one T cell receptor beta chain. Its specificity is not known. Previously, flow cytometry had revealed CD8+CD57+ cell expansion in the patients chosen for sequencing. CDR3 and TCR beta VDJ profiling relied on genomic DNA as the template. TCRdb fed the reads into MiXCR, producing one record per CDR3 protein. Among 220,000 or so distinct CDR3 sequences listed, 65% were seen once. The sample is drawn from a study of CD8+CD57+ T cells in acquired aplastic anemia. Regarding the study as a whole: The study identified twenty-nine CD8+ CDR3 sequences shared by patients and controls.

This clonotype was sampled from a human donor with aplastic anemia. The sequencing sample was made of sorted CD4+, CD8+, or CD8+CD57+ T cells (not recorded which) from PBMCs.

The DNA for the CDR3 is TGCAGTGCTGAGGCGGGGGCAAAGAACACCGGGGAGCTGTTTTTT. Its protein product is CSAEAGAKNTGELFF. V is TRBV20-1 and J is TRBJ2-2, with TRBD2 as a possible D gene (7 bases). CDR1 is DFQATT and CDR2 is SNEGSKA in the germline V gene (reference sequence). This CDR3 has 15 residues. V was shortened by 5 bases and J by 1 base, with 14 bases between the two germline ends.